This TCR beta chain was captured by sequencing in a study of shared clonotypes between healthy human individuals. Naive CD8 cells, CD45RO-negative and positively selected for CCR7, excluded terminally differentiated effector memory CD45RA+ cells. Every contributor of samples was a Caucasian grown-up residing in Nashville, Tennessee. The protocol was immunoSEQ multiplex PCR, while the TCRdb copy is restricted to in-frame clones and leaves out a portion. Of about 2 million clones detected, approximately 94% appear once; the ten largest clones hold 1% to 1.5%. CDR1 is SEHNR and CDR2 is FQNEAQ in the germline V gene (reference sequence). Trimming took off 0 bases at V and 4 bases at J, with 12 bases between the two ends. The CDR3 runs 16 residues. This clone is a singleton in its sample.

The specimen was naive CD8+ T cells sorted from blood. The V and J genes are TRBV7-9 and TRBJ1-4; D gene uncertain. The origin of this receptor is a man younger than 35 in good health. CDR3 loop: CASSLAITEVNEKLFF. CDR3 bases: TGTGCCAGCAGCTTAGCGATTACAGAAGTTAATGAAAAACTGTTTTTT.